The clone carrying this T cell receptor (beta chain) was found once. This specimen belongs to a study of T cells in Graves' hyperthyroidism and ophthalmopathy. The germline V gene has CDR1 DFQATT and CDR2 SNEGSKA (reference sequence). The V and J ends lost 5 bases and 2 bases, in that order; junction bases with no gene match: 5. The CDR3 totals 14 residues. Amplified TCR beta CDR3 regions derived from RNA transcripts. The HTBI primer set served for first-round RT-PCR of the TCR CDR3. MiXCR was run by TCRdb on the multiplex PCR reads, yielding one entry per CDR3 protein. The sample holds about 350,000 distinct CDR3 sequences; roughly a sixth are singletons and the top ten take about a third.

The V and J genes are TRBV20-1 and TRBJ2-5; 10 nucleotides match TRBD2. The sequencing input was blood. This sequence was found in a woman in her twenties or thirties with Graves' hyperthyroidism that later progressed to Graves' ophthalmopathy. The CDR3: CSAHRTSGQETQYF. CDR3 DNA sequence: TGCAGTGCTCACCGGACTAGCGGACAAGAGACCCAGTACTTC.